What follows are 7 T cell receptor beta chains derived from one specimen sequenced in a study of cytotoxic CD8 clonotypes in ibrutinib-treated CLL. TCRdb keeps only in-frame clones here, not all; method: immunoSEQ multiplex PCR. The data show over 70,000 clones, with 75% to 85% seen just once and around 4.8% held by the top ten. The sample in question was PBMCs, obtained after 12 months of ibrutinib treatment. Source of these receptors: a human donor with chronic lymphocytic leukemia.

DNA of the CDR3: TGTGCCAGCAGTAGTTGGTTGGTCAGGGGGGATGGTCAGCCCCAGCATTTT. Translated: CASSSWLVRGDGQPQHF. The chain joins TRBV28 to TRBJ1-5, with TRBD1 matching 7 bases. After removal of 5 bases from V and 6 bases from J, the junction contained 16 bases not matched to a gene. Germline values: CDR1 MDHEN, CDR2 SYDVKM. The CDR3 totals 17 residues.

The chain is built from TRBV28 and TRBJ2-7; 15 bases are shared with TRBD2. Trimming at V came to 4 bases and at J to 3 bases, leaving 1 base not matched to a gene. The CDR3 runs to 15 residues. Germline CDR1 MDHEN, CDR2 SYDVKM. CDR3 DNA sequence: TGTGCCAGCAGTTCGGGACTAGCGGGGGGCTACGAGCAGTACTTC. Amino acids: CASSSGLAGGYEQYF.

The chain has TRBV28 and TRBJ2-7; no clear D. The germline V and J ends were trimmed by 2 bases and 0 bases, with 8 bases remaining between them. CDR1 and CDR2 (germline): MDHEN, SYDVKM. There are 14 residues in the CDR3. The chain's CDR3 is CASSLGGASYEQYF. The CDR3 DNA is TGTGCCAGCAGTTTAGGCGGAGCCTCCTACGAGCAGTACTTC.

This clone was seen only a few times. The chain recombines TRBV30 with TRBJ2-7, with D possibly TRBD1 on 6 matching bases. CDR1 and CDR2 from the germline V gene are GTSNPN and SVGIG (reference sequence). V was cut by 1 base and J by 3 bases, with 19 bases left in between. The length of the CDR3 is 16 residues. The CDR3 coding sequence is TGTGCCTGGAGTGCCCCCTGGGGGCCTATCCACTACGAGCAGTACTTC. Translated: CAWSAPWGPIHYEQYF.

The chain uses TRBV19 and TRBJ2-7; D may match TRBD1 or TRBD2 (5 bases each). The length of the CDR3 is 14 residues. Germline CDR1 LNHDA, CDR2 SQIVND (reference sequence). The V gene lost 6 bases and the J gene lost 2 bases, with 14 bases spanning the gap. In nucleotides, the CDR3 is TGTGCCAGTAGCGAGGGACGGTACCCCTACGAGCAGTACTTC. This encodes CASSEGRYPYEQYF. Full variable domain (missing parts from reference TRBV19 and TRBJ2-7): DGGITQSPKYLFRKEGQNVTLSCEQNLNHDAMYWYRQDPGQGLRLIYYSQIVNDFQKGDIAEGYSVSREKKESFPLTVTSAQKNPTAFYLCASSEGRYPYEQYFGPGTRLTVT.

The chain carries TRBV7-3 and TRBJ2-3, with TRBD2 identical over 7 bases. Germline trimming cut 1 base from V and 8 bases from J; bases unmatched to any gene: 9. The V gene's germline CDR1 is SGHTA and CDR2 FQGTGA. This CDR3 region has 15 residues. The CDR3 region is CASSLRERDSGTQYF. CDR3 DNA: TGTGCCAGCAGCTTAAGGGAGCGGGACTCGGGTACGCAGTATTTT.

The V gene is TRBV28, the J gene TRBJ2-7, with D maybe TRBD2 (6 bases). Trimming left V 7 bases short and J 0 bases short, with 13 bases between. The CDR3 is 14 residues long. In germline, CDR1 is MDHEN, CDR2 SYDVKM. CDR3 sequence reads: CASTVPGSSYEQYF. In nucleotides, the CDR3 is TGTGCCAGCACCGTTCCCGGGAGCTCCTACGAGCAGTACTTC.